This T cell receptor (beta chain) stems from a study of control samples from healthy donors and cancer patients. Method: immunoSEQ multiplex PCR; TCRdb's copy keeps in-frame clones and lacks some. The sample lists 35,000 to 55,000 clones; roughly three quarters were seen once. The sequenced sample was formalin-fixed, paraffin-embedded tissue. The TCR sequence derives from a male donor with melanoma.

The CDR3 reads CARGREGYEQYF. The CDR3 DNA follows: TGTGCCAGGGGTAGGGAGGGCTACGAGCAGTACTTC. The chain is built from TRBV2 and TRBJ2-7, with 7 bases lining up with TRBD2. Germline assignment: CDR1 SNHLY and CDR2 FYNNEI. The CDR3 runs 12 residues. Losses at the gene ends were 9 bases for V and 3 bases for J; bases not matched to a gene: 5. Drawing the rest from reference TRBV2 and TRBJ2-7, the complete variable domain is EPEVTQTPSHQVTQMGQEVILRCVPISNHLYFYWYRQILGQKVEFLVSFYNNEISEKSEIFDDQFSVERPDGSNFTLKIRSTKLEDSAMYFCARGREGYEQYFGPGTRLTVT.